Below are 7 T cell receptor beta chains sequenced from a single sample in a study of blood T cell repertoires in COVID-19. Produced via immunoSEQ multiplex PCR; TCRdb's table is partial and in-frame only. The table includes roughly 320,000 clones, 70% to 90% detected once. Sample: PBMCs or T cells enriched from blood (not recorded which). These receptors all stem from a man aged 30 to 45 who had recovered from COVID-19.

The rearrangement uses TRBV10-1 and TRBJ1-2; D not certain. The V end lost 0 bases, the J end lost 4 bases, and 6 bases lay between the germline ends. This CDR3 is built from 13 residues. The V gene's germline CDR1 is WNHNN and CDR2 SYGVQD (reference sequence). CDR3 coding DNA: TGCGCCAGCAGTGAGTCTTCCGGCTATGGCTACACCTTC. It specifies CASSESSGYGYTF.

The chain's CDR3 is CASIGASRGMNTEAFF. Here the CDR3 DNA reads TGTGCCAGCATAGGAGCCAGCCGAGGGATGAACACTGAAGCTTTCTTT. The chain recombines TRBV27 with TRBJ1-1; D gene unclear. The CDR3 totals 16 residues. Germline V lookup: CDR1 MNHEY, CDR2 SMNVEV (reference sequence). V lost 7 bases, J lost 0 bases, and 18 bases lay in between.

This clone was seen a single time. CDR3 DNA: TGCGCCAGCAGCAAATACGGGACAGGGGAATACGAGCAGTACTTC. As protein: CASSKYGTGEYEQYF. The chain employs TRBV5-1 and TRBJ2-7; 10 nucleotides agree with TRBD1. This CDR3 region has 15 residues. The germline CDR1 and CDR2 sequences are SGHRS and YFSETQ. The ends lost 4 bases at V and 4 bases at J; junction bases unmatched: 8.

The chain employs TRBV13 and TRBJ1-2; 7 positions match TRBD1. The germline gives CDR1 PRHDT, CDR2 FYEKMQ (reference sequence). V lost 5 bases and J lost 2; bases outside the gene matches: 11. This CDR3 spans 16 amino acids. CDR3 sequence (DNA): TGTGCCAGCAGCCCCTGGGGGGACAGACTCAACTATGGCTACACCTTC. Translation: CASSPWGDRLNYGYTF.

The chain joins TRBV11-3 to TRBJ2-7; a weak D match, TRBD2 (6 bases). This CDR3 contains 15 residues. Trimming took off 4 bases at V and 2 bases at J, with 15 bases between the two ends. In germline, CDR1 is SGHNT, CDR2 YENEEA. The CDR3 bases are TGTGCCAGCAGCTCAGACCCCGGGGGTCCCTACGAGCAGTACTTC. Encoded protein: CASSSDPGGPYEQYF. Full variable domain (outside the CDR3, taken from reference TRBV11-3 and TRBJ2-7): EAGVVQSPRYKIIEKKQPVAFWCNPISGHNTLYWYLQNLGQGPELLIRYENEEAVDDSQLPKDRFSAERLKGVDSTLKIQPAELGDSAVYLCASSSDPGGPYEQYFGPGTRLTVT.

The gene calls are TRBV7-8 and TRBJ1-3, with unresolved D. Germline assignment: CDR1 SGHVS and CDR2 FQNEAQ. The V gene lost 5 bases and the J gene lost 4 bases, with 9 bases spanning the gap. This CDR3 is 13 amino acids long. Here the CDR3 reads CASSQVQGNTIYF. The CDR3 nucleotides are TGTGCCAGCAGCCAAGTACAGGGAAACACCATATATTTT.

CDR3 protein: CASSFTGTDYTYEQYF. The CDR3 DNA follows: TGTGCCAGCAGCTTTACAGGGACAGATTATACCTACGAGCAGTACTTC. This chain links TRBV7-9 with TRBJ2-7; 7 nucleotides align to TRBD1. Germline assignment: CDR1 SEHNR and CDR2 FQNEAQ (reference sequence). CDR3 length: 16 amino acids. The trim removed 3 bases at V and 2 bases at J, leaving 10 bases unmatched.